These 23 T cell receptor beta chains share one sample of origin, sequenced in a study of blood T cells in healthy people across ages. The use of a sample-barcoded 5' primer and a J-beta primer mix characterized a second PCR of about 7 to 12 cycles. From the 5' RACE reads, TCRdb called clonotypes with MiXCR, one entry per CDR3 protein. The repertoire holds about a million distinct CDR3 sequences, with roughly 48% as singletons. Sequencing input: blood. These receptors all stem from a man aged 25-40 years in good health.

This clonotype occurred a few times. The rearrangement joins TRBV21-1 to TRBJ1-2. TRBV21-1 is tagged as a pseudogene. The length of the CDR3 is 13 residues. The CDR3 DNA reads TGTGCCAGCAGCAAGGTCCGCTCGTATGGCTACACCTTC. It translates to CASSKVRSYGYTF.

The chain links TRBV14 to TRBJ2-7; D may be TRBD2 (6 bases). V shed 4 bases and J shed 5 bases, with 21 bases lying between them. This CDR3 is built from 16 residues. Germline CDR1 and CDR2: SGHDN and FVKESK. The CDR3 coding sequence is TGTGCCAGCAGCCGTCTAGGAGGGGCCGAAGCTGACGAGCAGTACTTC. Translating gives CASSRLGGAEADEQYF.

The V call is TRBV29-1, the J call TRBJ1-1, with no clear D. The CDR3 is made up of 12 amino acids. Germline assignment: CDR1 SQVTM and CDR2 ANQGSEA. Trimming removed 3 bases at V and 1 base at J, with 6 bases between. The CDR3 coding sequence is TGCAGCGTTGATAAGCCGAACACTGAAGCTTTCTTT. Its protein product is CSVDKPNTEAFF.

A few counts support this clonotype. The DNA for the CDR3 is TGCAGTGCTACCAGCCTCCTAAGTGGCGAGCAGTACTTC. This encodes CSATSLLSGEQYF. This chain joins TRBV20-1 and TRBJ2-7; D is ambiguous. The CDR3 loop spans 13 amino acids. V was cut by 4 bases and J by 6 bases, with 16 bases left in between. Germline values: CDR1 DFQATT, CDR2 SNEGSKA (reference sequence).

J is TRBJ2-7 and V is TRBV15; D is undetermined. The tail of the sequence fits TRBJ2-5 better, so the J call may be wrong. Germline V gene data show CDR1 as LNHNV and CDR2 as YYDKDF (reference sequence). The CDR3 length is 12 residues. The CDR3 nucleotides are TGTGCCACCAGCAGAGCCGGAGAGACCCAGTACTTC. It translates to CATSRAGETQYF.

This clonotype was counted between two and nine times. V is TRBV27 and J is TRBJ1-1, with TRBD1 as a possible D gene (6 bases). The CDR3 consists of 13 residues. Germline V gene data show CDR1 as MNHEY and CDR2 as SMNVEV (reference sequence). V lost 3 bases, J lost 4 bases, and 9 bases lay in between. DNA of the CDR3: TGTGCCAGCAGTTTCCAGGGGAGCACTGAAGCTTTCTTT. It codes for CASSFQGSTEAFF.

As DNA, the CDR3 is TGCGCCAGCAGCCGTGGGACAGCTTCTCGTGAGACCCAGTACTTC. Encoded protein: CASSRGTASRETQYF. The chain carries TRBV4-1 and TRBJ2-5; TRBD1 matches at 7 bases. With 4 bases clipped from V and 5 bases from J, the junction kept 10 bases outside the gene matches. Germline V gives CDR1 MGHRA, CDR2 YSYEKL. This CDR3 region has 15 residues.

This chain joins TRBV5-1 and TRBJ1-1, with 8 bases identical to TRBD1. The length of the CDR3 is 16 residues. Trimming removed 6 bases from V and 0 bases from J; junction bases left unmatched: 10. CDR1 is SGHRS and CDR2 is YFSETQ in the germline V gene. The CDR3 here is CASNLGSGGVNTEAFF. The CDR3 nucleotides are TGCGCCAGCAACCTGGGGTCAGGGGGCGTGAACACTGAAGCTTTCTTT.

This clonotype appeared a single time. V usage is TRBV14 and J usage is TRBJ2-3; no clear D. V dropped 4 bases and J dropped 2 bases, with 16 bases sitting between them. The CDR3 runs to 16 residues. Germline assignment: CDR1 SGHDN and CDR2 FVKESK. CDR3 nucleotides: TGTGCCAGCAGCCTGGGATTCCAGCTTAACACAGATACGCAGTATTTT. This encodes CASSLGFQLNTDTQYF.

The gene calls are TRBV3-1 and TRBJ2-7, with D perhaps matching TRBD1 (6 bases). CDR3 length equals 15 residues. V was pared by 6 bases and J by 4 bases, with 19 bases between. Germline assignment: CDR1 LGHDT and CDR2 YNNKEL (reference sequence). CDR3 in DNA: TGTGCCAGCAGTGTGCAGGGGTCAGGAATTTACGAGCAGTACTTC. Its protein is CASSVQGSGIYEQYF.

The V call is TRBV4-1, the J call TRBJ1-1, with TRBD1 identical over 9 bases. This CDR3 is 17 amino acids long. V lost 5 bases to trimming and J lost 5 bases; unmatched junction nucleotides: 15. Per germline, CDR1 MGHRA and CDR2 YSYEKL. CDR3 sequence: CASSNFDLGQGETEAFF. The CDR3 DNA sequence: TGCGCCAGCAGCAACTTTGACCTGGGACAGGGAGAAACTGAAGCTTTCTTT.

CDR3 sequence: CSAVPGQLQETQYF. As DNA, the CDR3 is TGCAGTGCTGTTCCGGGACAGCTCCAAGAGACCCAGTACTTC. The chain joins TRBV20-1 to TRBJ2-5, with 7 bases lining up with TRBD1. The V gene's germline CDR1 is DFQATT and CDR2 SNEGSKA (reference sequence). Trimming at V came to 5 bases and at J to 1 base, leaving 7 bases not matched to a gene. CDR3 length: 14 amino acids.

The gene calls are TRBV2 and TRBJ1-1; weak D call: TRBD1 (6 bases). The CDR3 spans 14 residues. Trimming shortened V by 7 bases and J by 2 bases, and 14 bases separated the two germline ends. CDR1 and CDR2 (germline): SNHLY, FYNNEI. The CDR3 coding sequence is TGTGCCAGCAACCAAGGGGGGGTTAACACTGAAGCTTTCTTT. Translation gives CASNQGGVNTEAFF.

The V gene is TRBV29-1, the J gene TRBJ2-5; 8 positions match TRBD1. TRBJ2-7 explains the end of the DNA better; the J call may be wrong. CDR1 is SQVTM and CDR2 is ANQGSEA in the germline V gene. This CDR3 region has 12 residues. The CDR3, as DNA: TGCAGCGCTAGGGACAGGTTCTACGAGCAGTACTTC. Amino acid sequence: CSARDRFYEQYF.

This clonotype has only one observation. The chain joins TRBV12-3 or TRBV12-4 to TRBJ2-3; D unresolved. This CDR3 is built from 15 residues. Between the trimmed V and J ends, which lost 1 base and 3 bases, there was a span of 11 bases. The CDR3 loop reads CASSLDGAVTDTQYF. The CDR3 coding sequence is TGTGCCAGCAGTTTAGACGGCGCAGTGACAGATACGCAGTATTTT.

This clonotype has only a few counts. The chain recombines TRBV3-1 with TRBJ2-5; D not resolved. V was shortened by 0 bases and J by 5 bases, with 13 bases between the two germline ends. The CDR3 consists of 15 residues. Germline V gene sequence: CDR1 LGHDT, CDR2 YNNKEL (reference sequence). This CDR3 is CASSQDLEDVETQYF. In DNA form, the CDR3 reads TGTGCCAGCAGCCAAGATCTTGAGGATGTCGAGACCCAGTACTTC.

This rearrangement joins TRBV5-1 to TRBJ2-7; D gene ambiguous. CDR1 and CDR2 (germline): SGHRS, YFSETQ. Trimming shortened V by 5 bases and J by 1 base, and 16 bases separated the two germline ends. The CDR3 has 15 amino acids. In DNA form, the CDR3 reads TGCGCCAGCAGTCCTACCGGTGACGGATCCTACGAGCAGTACTTC. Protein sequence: CASSPTGDGSYEQYF.

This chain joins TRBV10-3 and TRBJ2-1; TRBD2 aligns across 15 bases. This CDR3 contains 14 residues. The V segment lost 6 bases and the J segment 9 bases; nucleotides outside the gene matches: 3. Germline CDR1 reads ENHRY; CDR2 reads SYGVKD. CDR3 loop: CAISGTSGGSEQFF. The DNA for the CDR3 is TGTGCCATCAGCGGGACTAGCGGGGGGTCTGAGCAGTTCTTC.

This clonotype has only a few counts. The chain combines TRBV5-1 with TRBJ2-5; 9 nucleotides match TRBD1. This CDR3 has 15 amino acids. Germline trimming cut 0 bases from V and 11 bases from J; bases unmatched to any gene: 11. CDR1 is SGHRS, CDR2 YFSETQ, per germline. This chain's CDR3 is CASSLGDRAIHEQYF. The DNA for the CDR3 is TGCGCCAGCAGCTTGGGGGACAGGGCTATCCATGAGCAGTACTTC.

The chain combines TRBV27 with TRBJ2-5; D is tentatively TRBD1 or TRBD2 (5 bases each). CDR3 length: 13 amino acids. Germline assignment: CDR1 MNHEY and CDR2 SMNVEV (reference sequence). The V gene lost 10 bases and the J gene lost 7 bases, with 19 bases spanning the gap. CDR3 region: CATTEGSGGTQYF. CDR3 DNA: TGTGCCACCACTGAGGGGTCGGGTGGGACCCAGTACTTC.

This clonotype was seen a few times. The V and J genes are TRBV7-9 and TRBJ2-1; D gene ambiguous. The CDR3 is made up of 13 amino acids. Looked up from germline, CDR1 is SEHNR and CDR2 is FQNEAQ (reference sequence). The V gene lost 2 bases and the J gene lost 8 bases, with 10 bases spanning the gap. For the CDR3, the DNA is TGTGCCAGCAGCTTAAACAGATTGGATGAGCAGTTCTTC. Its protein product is CASSLNRLDEQFF.

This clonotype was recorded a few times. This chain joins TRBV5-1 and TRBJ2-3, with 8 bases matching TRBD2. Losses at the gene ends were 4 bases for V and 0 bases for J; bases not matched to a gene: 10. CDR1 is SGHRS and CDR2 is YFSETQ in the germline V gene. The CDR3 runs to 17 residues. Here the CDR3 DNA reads TGCGCCAGCAGCCGCCACGTGAGCGGGGGCAGCACAGATACGCAGTATTTT. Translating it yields CASSRHVSGGSTDTQYF.

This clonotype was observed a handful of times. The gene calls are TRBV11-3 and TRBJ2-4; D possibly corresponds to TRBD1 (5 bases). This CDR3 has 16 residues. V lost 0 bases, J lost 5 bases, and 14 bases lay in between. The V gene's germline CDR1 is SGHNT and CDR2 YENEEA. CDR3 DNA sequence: TGTGCCAGCAGCTTAGATCCAGGGATGGGCCAAAACATTCAGTACTTC. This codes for CASSLDPGMGQNIQYF.